This T cell receptor beta chain derives from a study of identical twins. Overall study findings and caveats: Modelling approaches yielded underestimates of out-of-frame TCR alpha sharing between monozygotic twins.

TCRdb reprocessed the 5' RACE reads with MiXCR, giving one entry per CDR3 protein. The table includes about 690,000 distinct CDR3 sequences, 21% detected once. This clonotype was seen ten or more times. What it binds is not known. The sample was also linked to a second study, of T cells expressing NK-cell markers. That study reports: Restricting sorting to alpha-beta TCR T cells was achieved in several experiments by an anti-gamma-delta TCR antibody. For several donors, these clonotypes were likewise the leading ones in the CD3+CD56-NKG2C+ fraction.

The TCR comes from a woman between 18 and 29 years old in good health. The sample was PBMCs.

In DNA form, the CDR3 reads TGTGCCAGCAGTTTGACTAGCGGGGGAACCTACGAGCAGTACTTC. This translates into CASSLTSGGTYEQYF. V is TRBV12-3 or TRBV12-4 and J is TRBJ2-7; TRBD2 agrees at 12 bases. Trimming removed 3 bases from V and 2 bases from J; junction bases left unmatched: 2. The CDR3 sequence is 15 residues long.